Shown below are 17 T cell receptor beta chains from a single sample sequenced in a study of cytomegalovirus exposure and HLA in healthy donors. PCR primers comprised 60 Vbeta and 13 Jbeta primers. This table comes from immunoSEQ multiplex PCR, and its TCRdb copy is limited to in-frame clones, with some not included. The sample lists about 140,000 clones; around four fifths were seen once. The sequenced sample was PBMCs. All receptors come from a man aged 30 to 45 in good health and CMV-seronegative.

The chain employs TRBV5-3 and TRBJ1-1, with 12 bases identical to TRBD1. TRBV5-3 is recorded as an ORF, its role being uncertain. With 0 bases clipped from V and 1 base from J, the junction kept 7 bases outside the gene matches. This CDR3 is 18 amino acids long. The CDR3 loop is CARSLGDRGPFPNTEAFF. CDR3 DNA: TGTGCCAGAAGCTTGGGGGACAGGGGGCCTTTCCCGAACACTGAAGCTTTCTTT.

The CDR3 region is CASSFQGARAKAFF. The CDR3 DNA reads as TGTGCCAGCAGCTTTCAGGGGGCCCGGGCTAAAGCTTTCTTT. This chain joins TRBV28 and TRBJ1-1; TRBD1 aligns across 8 bases. CDR1 is MDHEN and CDR2 is SYDVKM in the germline V gene. V lost 6 bases to trimming and J lost 9 bases; unmatched junction nucleotides: 12. The CDR3 is made up of 14 amino acids.

This clone was counted a few times. The V gene is TRBV6-5, the J gene TRBJ2-7; TRBD1 aligns across 11 bases. CDR1 MNHEY and CDR2 SVGAGI come from the germline V gene. Trimming took 4 bases from V and 6 from J; bases not matched to a gene: 8. This CDR3 comprises 15 residues. This CDR3 reads CASSSGTGGFSEQYF. CDR3 nucleotide sequence: TGTGCCAGCAGTTCCGGGACAGGGGGTTTTAGCGAGCAGTACTTC.

The CDR3 coding sequence is TGTGCCAGCAGCTTGGGGGGACAGGGCTACCACGAGCAGTACTTC. This gives the protein CASSLGGQGYHEQYF. The rearrangement uses TRBV5-4 and TRBJ2-7, with TRBD1 identical over 9 bases. CDR1 is SGHNT, CDR2 YYREEE, per germline (reference sequence). V gave up 0 bases and J gave up 5 bases; unmatched junction bases: 6. The CDR3 is made up of 15 amino acids.

This clone was detected only a few times. This rearrangement joins TRBV5-6 to TRBJ1-1; perhaps TRBD1 as D (6 bases). Germline CDR1 SGHDT, CDR2 YYEEEE. Trimming removed 0 bases from V and 4 bases from J, with 7 bases in between. This CDR3 is built from 13 residues. This CDR3 reads CASSLGTATEAFF. Here the CDR3 DNA reads TGTGCCAGCAGCTTGGGGACAGCCACTGAAGCTTTCTTT.

Comments on this clone: The sample has other DNA sequences that encode this CDR3 too. The chain uses TRBV28 and TRBJ1-2, with a possible D match to TRBD1 (6 bases). V was shortened by 5 bases and J by 3 bases, with 10 bases between the two germline ends. The CDR3 loop spans 13 amino acids. Germline-derived CDR1 and CDR2 are MDHEN and SYDVKM. CDR3 region: CASSLSGDYGYTF. The CDR3 nucleotides read TGTGCCAGCAGTCTGTCAGGGGACTATGGCTACACCTTC.

This chain joins TRBV23-1 and TRBJ2-7, with 8 bases lining up with TRBD1. TRBV23-1 is an open reading frame whose function is uncertain. Trimming cost V 4 bases and J 1 base; bases outside gene matches: 6. The CDR3 is made up of 15 amino acids. The CDR3 loop is CASSRAGGGSYEQYF. DNA for the CDR3: TGCGCCAGCAGTCGGGCAGGGGGCGGGTCCTACGAGCAGTACTTC.

In the case of this clone: The same CDR3 is also encoded by other DNA sequences in this sample. The V gene is TRBV2, the J gene TRBJ2-3; D is perhaps TRBD1 (6 bases). The V and J ends lost 4 bases and 2 bases respectively, with 7 bases between them. Germline-derived CDR1 and CDR2 are SNHLY and FYNNEI. The CDR3 extends over 13 amino acids. CDR3 loop: CASSGGPTDTQYF. In DNA form, the CDR3 reads TGTGCCAGCAGTGGGGGGCCCACAGATACGCAGTATTTT.

This clone was picked up one time. The V call is TRBV7-9, the J call TRBJ2-1; 9 positions match TRBD2. CDR1 and CDR2 (germline): SEHNR, FQNEAQ (reference sequence). V gave up 5 bases and J gave up 6 bases; unmatched junction bases: 8. The CDR3 runs to 15 residues. CDR3 sequence reads: CASSLSGRFSNEQFF. CDR3 in DNA: TGTGCCAGCAGCCTTAGCGGGAGATTCTCCAATGAGCAGTTCTTC.

This sequence joins TRBV10-3 and TRBJ2-7; 8 bases line up with TRBD1. This CDR3 region has 13 residues. With V trimmed by 6 bases and J by 6 bases, 7 bases remained unmatched. Germline CDR1 reads ENHRY; CDR2 reads SYGVKD. The CDR3 DNA reads as TGTGCCATCAGGGATGGACAGGGTCGCGAGCAGTACTTC. Amino acid sequence: CAIRDGQGREQYF.

This sequence joins TRBV27 and TRBJ1-1, with D possibly TRBD1 on 5 matching bases. The CDR3 length is 15 residues. V was pared by 4 bases and J by 0 bases, with 12 bases between. Per germline, CDR1 MNHEY and CDR2 SMNVEV (reference sequence). CDR3 in DNA: TGTGCCAGCAGTTGGACGGGGGGTCTGAACACTGAAGCTTTCTTT. This codes for CASSWTGGLNTEAFF.

This clone was counted between two and nine times. The chain combines TRBV5-1 with TRBJ1-1; D perhaps matches TRBD1 (5 bases). The CDR3 is made up of 16 amino acids. The germline gives CDR1 SGHRS, CDR2 YFSETQ. Trimming cost V 2 bases and J 4 bases, with 18 bases left between them. The CDR3 region is CASSLGVGGLGTEAFF. Here the CDR3 DNA reads TGCGCCAGCAGCTTAGGTGTTGGGGGGTTGGGCACTGAAGCTTTCTTT.

The rearrangement joins TRBV12-2 to TRBJ1-5. TRBV12-2 is annotated as a pseudogene. The CDR3 runs 11 residues. CDR3 amino acids: CASRFGQPQHF. In DNA form, the CDR3 reads TGTGCAAGTCGCTTCGGTCAGCCCCAGCATTTT.

The chain carries TRBV10-3 and TRBJ1-1; 9 bases match TRBD1. The V and J ends lost 4 bases and 4 bases, in that order; junction bases with no gene match: 10. Germline-derived CDR1 and CDR2 are ENHRY and SYGVKD. This CDR3 has 16 amino acids. CDR3 nucleotides: TGTGCCATCAGTGCCCGGGACAGGGTCAGAGTCACTGAAGCTTTCTTT. Translation gives CAISARDRVRVTEAFF.

The genes are TRBV7-6 and TRBJ2-3; D might be TRBD1 (6 bases). Germline V gene lookup returns CDR1 SGHVS and CDR2 FNYEAQ. V was pared by 6 bases and J by 6 bases, with 34 bases between. The CDR3 length is 20 residues. CDR3 coding DNA: TGTGCCAGCAGTAGATCGAGAGGGGGTGGTTTTGCTGACCCTCCGGATACGCAGTATTTT. Its translation: CASSRSRGGGFADPPDTQYF.

V is TRBV29-1 and J is TRBJ2-7, with TRBD1 identical over 9 bases. This CDR3 comprises 12 residues. Trimming cost V 5 bases and J 2 bases; bases outside gene matches: 1. The germline gives CDR1 SQVTM, CDR2 ANQGSEA. The CDR3 region has the DNA TGCAGCGTTCGGGACAGGGCCTACGAGCAGTACTTC. Translated: CSVRDRAYEQYF.

This chain joins TRBV29-1 and TRBJ1-1; D gene ambiguous. From germline, CDR1 is SQVTM and CDR2 ANQGSEA. The CDR3 spans 9 residues. V lost 7 bases and J lost 3, with 3 bases in between. The CDR3 reads CSADTEAFF. The CDR3 region has the DNA TGCAGCGCTGACACTGAAGCTTTCTTT.